These T cell receptor beta chains were read from a single sample in a study of Tregs in tolerant kidney transplant recipients. Here immunoSEQ multiplex PCR was the method, and the copy in TCRdb shows in-frame clones only, minus some. The profile covers 75,000 to 85,000 clones, with 91% appearing a single time and about 0.34% taken by the ten largest. Sample: Tregs from blood, taken before the transplant. All receptors come from a human donor who received a combined kidney and bone marrow transplant. Both conserved end residues are part of each CDR3. The order of the fields is clone size, J gene, D gene, V gene, CDR3 DNA, CDR3 protein. The D gene is left open where the match is weak. Only some rows state a clone size, as once, few, many or a class for expanded clones.

clone size: once
J gene: TRBJ2-7
D gene: NA
V gene: TRBV11-2
CDR3 DNA: TGTGCCAGCAGCTTCCGGGACGGAGCCTACGAGCAGTACTTC
CDR3 protein: CASSFRDGAYEQYF

clone size: NA
J gene: TRBJ2-5
D gene: NA
V gene: TRBV7-9
CDR3 DNA: TGTGCCAGCAGCTGGGGGGTCCAAGAGACCCAGTACTTC
CDR3 protein: CASSWGVQETQYF

clone size: NA
J gene: TRBJ2-2
D gene: TRBD2
V gene: TRBV4-1
CDR3 DNA: TGCGCCAGCAGCCATCTAGCGGGTCACACCGGGGAGCTGTTTTTT
CDR3 protein: CASSHLAGHTGELFF

clone size: NA
J gene: TRBJ2-7
D gene: TRBD1
V gene: TRBV6-1
CDR3 DNA: TGTGCCAGCAGTGAAAGACAGGGCTACTCCTACGAGCAGTACTTC
CDR3 protein: CASSERQGYSYEQYF

clone size: NA
J gene: TRBJ2-5
D gene: TRBD2
V gene: TRBV11-2
CDR3 DNA: TGTGCCAGCAGCTTAGATGGGCTAGCGGGAGCACAAGAGACCCAGTACTTC
CDR3 protein: CASSLDGLAGAQETQYF

clone size: NA
J gene: TRBJ2-7
D gene: TRBD1
V gene: TRBV18
CDR3 DNA: TGTGCCAGCTCCCCATTACAGGGGGCGCCCGAGCAGTACTTC
CDR3 protein: CASSPLQGAPEQYF

clone size: NA
J gene: TRBJ2-7
D gene: TRBD1
V gene: TRBV7-2
CDR3 DNA: TGTGCCAGCAGCTCCGGGACAGCCGCCTACGAGCAGTACTTC
CDR3 protein: CASSSGTAAYEQYF

clone size: NA
J gene: TRBJ2-4
D gene: TRBD1
V gene: TRBV30
CDR3 DNA: TGTGCCTGGAGTTCCGGACAGGGGGCTAAAAACATTCAGTACTTC
CDR3 protein: CAWSSGQGAKNIQYF

clone size: once
J gene: TRBJ1-4
D gene: NA
V gene: TRBV19
CDR3 DNA: TGTGCCAGTAGTACTCGGGGCGAGGGTGAAAAACTGTTTTTT
CDR3 protein: CASSTRGEGEKLFF

clone size: NA
J gene: TRBJ2-1
D gene: NA
V gene: TRBV11-2
CDR3 DNA: TGTGCCAGCAGCTTTAGTAGGAATGAGCAGTTCTTC
CDR3 protein: CASSFSRNEQFF

clone size: NA
J gene: TRBJ2-7
D gene: NA
V gene: TRBV27
CDR3 DNA: TGTGCCAGCAGTTCCCATCCCCACCTTAAGGGGGCCTACGAGCAGTACTTC
CDR3 protein: CASSSHPHLKGAYEQYF

clone size: NA
J gene: TRBJ1-5
D gene: NA
V gene: TRBV27
CDR3 DNA: TGTGCCAGCAGTTTCATGGGGGCCGGCAATCAGCCCCAGCATTTT
CDR3 protein: CASSFMGAGNQPQHF

clone size: NA
J gene: TRBJ2-5
D gene: NA
V gene: TRBV7-6
CDR3 DNA: TGTGCCAGCAGCCCTAGTCCGGAGACCCAGTACTTC
CDR3 protein: CASSPSPETQYF

clone size: NA
J gene: TRBJ2-3
D gene: TRBD2
V gene: TRBV7-2
CDR3 DNA: TGTGCCAGCAGCTTTGCGGGAGGCCGCACCTCAGTTACGCAGTATTTT
CDR3 protein: CASSFAGGRTSVTQYF

clone size: NA
J gene: TRBJ2-7
D gene: TRBD1
V gene: TRBV18
CDR3 DNA: TGTGCCAGCTCACCAATCAGGACAGGGGATGAGTGGCAGTACTTC
CDR3 protein: CASSPIRTGDEWQYF

clone size: NA
J gene: TRBJ1-1
D gene: NA
V gene: TRBV9
CDR3 DNA: TGTGCCAGCAGCGACCTAGGAGGGGCCACTGAAGCTTTCTTT
CDR3 protein: CASSDLGGATEAFF

clone size: NA
J gene: TRBJ1-2
D gene: TRBD1
V gene: TRBV11-3
CDR3 DNA: TGTGCCAGGCCGAGACAGGGATGGATTAACTATGGCTACACCTTC
CDR3 protein: CARPRQGWINYGYTF

clone size: NA
J gene: TRBJ1-1
D gene: NA
V gene: TRBV19
CDR3 DNA: TGTGCCAGTAGTATGGGGTTAGATGCCACTGAAGCTTTCTTT
CDR3 protein: CASSMGLDATEAFF

clone size: NA
J gene: TRBJ1-1
D gene: TRBD1
V gene: TRBV28
CDR3 DNA: TGTGCCAGCAGTCCAGGGGGCAGAAACACTGAAGCTTTCTTT
CDR3 protein: CASSPGGRNTEAFF

clone size: NA
J gene: TRBJ1-1
D gene: NA
V gene: TRBV19
CDR3 DNA: TGTGCCAGTAGTATGTACGCGGGGGTCCCTGAAGCTTTCTTT
CDR3 protein: CASSMYAGVPEAFF

clone size: NA
J gene: TRBJ2-7
D gene: TRBD2
V gene: TRBV6-5
CDR3 DNA: TGTGCCAGCAGTTCACCGGGACTAGGTTCTTACGAGCAGTACTTC
CDR3 protein: CASSSPGLGSYEQYF

clone size: NA
J gene: TRBJ2-1
D gene: NA
V gene: TRBV9
CDR3 DNA: TGTGCCAGCAGCGTTGCGAGCTCCTACAATGAGCAGTTCTTC
CDR3 protein: CASSVASSYNEQFF

clone size: NA
J gene: TRBJ2-1
D gene: TRBD2
V gene: TRBV28
CDR3 DNA: TGTGCCAGCAGTTCGACTAGCGGGAGGACCCCCTACAATGAGCAGTTCTTC
CDR3 protein: CASSSTSGRTPYNEQFF

clone size: NA
J gene: TRBJ2-1
D gene: TRBD2
V gene: TRBV11-2
CDR3 DNA: TGTGCCAGCAGCCCAGGACTAGACGAAAATGAGCAGTTCTTC
CDR3 protein: CASSPGLDENEQFF

clone size: NA
J gene: TRBJ2-7
D gene: TRBD2
V gene: TRBV18
CDR3 DNA: TGTGCCAGCTCACTCACTAGCGGGAGTTCCTACGAGCAGTACTTC
CDR3 protein: CASSLTSGSSYEQYF

clone size: NA
J gene: TRBJ1-1
D gene: TRBD1
V gene: TRBV7-9
CDR3 DNA: TGTGCCAGCAGCTTAGAACGAGGGGACAGGGGAGAAGCTTTCTTT
CDR3 protein: CASSLERGDRGEAFF

clone size: NA
J gene: TRBJ2-5
D gene: TRBD2
V gene: TRBV7-2
CDR3 DNA: TGTGCCAGCAGCCTAGGGACTAGCGGGCAAGAGACCCAGTACTTC
CDR3 protein: CASSLGTSGQETQYF

clone size: NA
J gene: TRBJ1-5
D gene: NA
V gene: TRBV20-1
CDR3 DNA: TGCAGTGTCCAAGGTAATCAGCCCCAGCATTTT
CDR3 protein: CSVQGNQPQHF

clone size: NA
J gene: TRBJ2-5
D gene: NA
V gene: TRBV5-4
CDR3 DNA: TGTGCCAGCAGCAGGGGGGACAGTCCCCAAGAGACCCAGTACTTC
CDR3 protein: CASSRGDSPQETQYF

clone size: NA
J gene: TRBJ2-5
D gene: NA
V gene: TRBV7-2
CDR3 DNA: TGTGCCAGCAGCCAAGGTGGGCCCCAAGAGACCCAGTACTTC
CDR3 protein: CASSQGGPQETQYF

clone size: NA
J gene: TRBJ1-2
D gene: TRBD1
V gene: TRBV28
CDR3 DNA: TGTGCCAGTACCGAGGCGGACAGGGGGCGCAGAGGCTACACCTTC
CDR3 protein: CASTEADRGRRGYTF

clone size: NA
J gene: TRBJ2-1
D gene: NA
V gene: TRBV5-1
CDR3 DNA: TGCGCCAGCAGCTTTTTCCCTTTCGAGACTAGCTCCTACAATGAGCAGTTCTTC
CDR3 protein: CASSFFPFETSSYNEQFF

clone size: NA
J gene: TRBJ2-1
D gene: TRBD1
V gene: TRBV7-2
CDR3 DNA: TGTGCCAGCAGCTCGGACAGGGGGCGCAATGAGCAGTTCTTC
CDR3 protein: CASSSDRGRNEQFF

clone size: once
J gene: TRBJ2-7
D gene: TRBD2
V gene: TRBV7-8
CDR3 DNA: TGTGCCAGCAGCTTAGTTGACCCGGGGGGCTCCTACGAGCAGTACTTC
CDR3 protein: CASSLVDPGGSYEQYF

clone size: NA
J gene: TRBJ2-7
D gene: NA
V gene: TRBV5-4
CDR3 DNA: TGTGCCAGCAGCTTTACGGACGAGCAGTACTTC
CDR3 protein: CASSFTDEQYF

clone size: NA
J gene: TRBJ1-4
D gene: TRBD1
V gene: TRBV28
CDR3 DNA: TGTGCCAGCACCCTGACAGGGGCAGCAACTAATGAAAAACTGTTTTTT
CDR3 protein: CASTLTGAATNEKLFF

clone size: NA
J gene: TRBJ2-7
D gene: TRBD1
V gene: TRBV10-3
CDR3 DNA: TGTGCCATCATTGGACAGGGGTCCTACGAGCAGTACTTC
CDR3 protein: CAIIGQGSYEQYF